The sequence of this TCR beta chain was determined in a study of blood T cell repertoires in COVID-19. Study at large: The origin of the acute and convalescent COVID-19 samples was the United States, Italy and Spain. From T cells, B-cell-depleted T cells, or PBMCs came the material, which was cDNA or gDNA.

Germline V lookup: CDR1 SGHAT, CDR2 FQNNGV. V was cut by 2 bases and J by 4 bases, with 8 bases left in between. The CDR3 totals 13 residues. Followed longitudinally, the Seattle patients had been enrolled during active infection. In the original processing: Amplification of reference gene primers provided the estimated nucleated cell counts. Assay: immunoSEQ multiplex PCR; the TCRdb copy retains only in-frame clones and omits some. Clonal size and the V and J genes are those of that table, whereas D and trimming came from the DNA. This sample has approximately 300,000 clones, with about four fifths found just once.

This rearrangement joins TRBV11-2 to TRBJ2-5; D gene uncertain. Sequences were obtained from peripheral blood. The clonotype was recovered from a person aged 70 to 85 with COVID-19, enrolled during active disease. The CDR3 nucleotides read TGTGCCAGCAGCTTATTGCCGGGAGAGACCCAGTACTTC. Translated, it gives CASSLLPGETQYF.